Listed here are 16 T cell receptor beta chains from one sample, sequenced in a study of Graves' ophthalmopathy and Graves' hyperthyroidism. Investigators amplified TCR beta CDR3 regions from RNA transcripts. Following a first-round RT-PCR that used HTBI primers, a second-round multiplex PCR was carried out. TCRdb re-analysed the multiplex PCR reads in MiXCR, keeping a single row per CDR3 protein. This sample has just over 600,000 distinct CDR3 sequences, with about 20% found just once. Sequences were obtained from peripheral blood. These receptor sequences come from a woman in her late teens or twenties with stable Graves' hyperthyroidism. Some clones in this sample may be carry-over from other donors' samples.

In its sample, this clonotype was seen many times. The rearrangement links TRBV27 to TRBJ1-1; D is possibly TRBD1 (6 bases). The V gene's germline CDR1 is MNHEY and CDR2 SMNVEV (reference sequence). V lost 3 bases and J 4 bases, leaving 12 bases between the germline ends. This CDR3 is built from 14 residues. In nucleotides, the CDR3 is TGTGCCAGCAGTTTTGGGCTGACAGGCACTGAAGCTTTCTTT. This gives the protein CASSFGLTGTEAFF.

Turning to this clonotype: At one of its ends the junction is not consistent with the germline gene, which may arise from a read error. The rearrangement joins TRBV20-1 to TRBJ2-5; D gene ambiguous. Germline assignment: CDR1 DFQATT and CDR2 SNEGSKA (reference sequence). CDR3 length equals 12 residues. Here the CDR3 reads CSASRWEEIQYF. CDR3 nucleotides: TGCAGTGCTAGCAGGTGGGAAGAGATCCAGTACTTC.

This clonotype was recorded many times. V usage is TRBV9 and J usage is TRBJ2-7; 7 bases are a match to TRBD1. In germline, CDR1 is SGDLS, CDR2 YYNGEE. This CDR3 has 15 residues. V lost 0 bases, J lost 3 bases, and 6 bases stayed unmatched. The CDR3 here is CASSVATGQFYEQYF. The CDR3 DNA follows: TGTGCCAGCAGCGTAGCTACGGGACAGTTCTACGAGCAGTACTTC.

The CDR3 DNA reads TGTGCCAGCAGTTCTCAGGGGACAGCAAACACTGAAGCTTTCTTT. Amino acids: CASSSQGTANTEAFF. The chain has TRBV6-2 or TRBV6-3 and TRBJ1-1, with 7 bases that match TRBD1. V shed 4 bases and J 2 bases; nucleotides not matched to a gene: 7. This CDR3 comprises 15 residues. CDR1 MNHEY and CDR2 SVGEGT come from the germline V gene.

Many counts were recorded for this clonotype. The V and J genes are TRBV27 and TRBJ2-3; D may be TRBD2 (5 bases). Per germline, CDR1 MNHEY and CDR2 SMNVEV (reference sequence). The CDR3 covers 14 residues. The V and J ends lost 1 base and 3 bases respectively, with 8 bases between them. As DNA, the CDR3 is TGTGCCAGCAGTTTATTGGACTGGACAGATACGCAGTATTTT. Protein sequence: CASSLLDWTDTQYF.

This clonotype showed up many times. This chain uses TRBV10-3 with TRBJ1-1; possible D gene TRBD1, 6 bases. Trimming cost V 6 bases and J 1 base, with 15 bases left between them. This CDR3 region has 15 residues. The germline V gene encodes CDR1 ENHRY and CDR2 SYGVKD. CDR3 amino acids: CAISSGQISNTEAFF. The CDR3, as DNA: TGTGCCATCAGCTCCGGACAGATCTCGAACACTGAAGCTTTCTTT.

V usage is TRBV7-2 and J usage is TRBJ1-6, with 9 bases aligning to TRBD1. CDR3 length: 15 amino acids. Germline CDR1 is SGHTA and CDR2 is FQGNSA. V lost 0 bases and J lost 7; bases outside the gene matches: 1. As DNA, the CDR3 is TGTGCCAGCAGCTTAGCACAGGGGGCAAATTCACCCCTCCACTTT. Amino acid sequence: CASSLAQGANSPLHF.

Worth noting for this clonotype: The junction and the germline gene differ at one end; a read error may be behind it. The rearrangement uses TRBV6-1 and TRBJ1-1; D not certain. The germline V gene encodes CDR1 MNHNS and CDR2 SASEGT. This CDR3 is 13 amino acids long. For the CDR3, the DNA is TGTGCCAGCAGCTGGGTACAGAACACTGACGCTTTCTTT. Residues: CASSWVQNTDAFF.

This clonotype was seen ten or more times. This CDR3 reads CASSQDGQGNQPQHF. The CDR3 coding sequence is TGTGCCAGCAGCCAAGATGGGCAGGGCAATCAGCCCCAGCATTTT. The chain couples TRBV3-1 to TRBJ1-5; D gene unclear. The CDR3 runs to 15 residues. Trimming removed 0 bases at V and 2 bases at J, with 8 bases between. The germline gives CDR1 LGHDT, CDR2 YNNKEL (reference sequence). Full variable domain (rest looked up from reference TRBV3-1 and TRBJ1-5): DTAVSQTPKYLVTQMGNDKSIKCEQNLGHDTMYWYKQDSKKFLKIMFSYNNKELIINETVPNRFSPKSPDKAHLNLHINSLELGDSAVYFCASSQDGQGNQPQHFGDGTRLSIL.

This clonotype occurred many times. The genes are TRBV29-1 and TRBJ2-5; 8 positions agree with TRBD1. V lost 4 bases, J lost 7 bases, and 8 bases stayed unmatched. Germline V gives CDR1 SQVTM, CDR2 ANQGSEA. This CDR3 has 13 amino acids. CDR3 in DNA: TGCAGCGTTGCGGACAGGGCGCCAGGGACCCAGTACTTC. Translation: CSVADRAPGTQYF. The full variable domain, with the rest looked up from reference TRBV29-1 and TRBJ2-5, is SAVISQKPSRDICQRGTSLTIQCQVDSQVTMMFWYRQQPGQSLTLIATANQGSEATYESGFVIDKFPISRPNLTFSTLTVSNMSPEDSSIYLCSVADRAPGTQYFGPGTRLLVL.

This clonotype was found many times. The rearrangement uses TRBV28 and TRBJ2-7, with D possibly matching TRBD2 (5 bases). Germline loops: CDR1 MDHEN, CDR2 SYDVKM. The CDR3 runs 13 residues. V lost 1 base and J lost 4, with 8 bases in between. The CDR3 region is CASSLYGKYEQYF. CDR3 in DNA: TGTGCCAGCAGTTTATACGGGAAGTACGAGCAGTACTTC.

There are many counts of this clonotype. The genes are TRBV7-3 and TRBJ2-2, with 7 bases matching TRBD1. V shed 6 bases and J 4 bases; nucleotides not matched to a gene: 5. Per germline, CDR1 SGHTA and CDR2 FQGTGA. This CDR3 has 14 amino acids. The CDR3 reads CASSTGASTGELFF. CDR3 bases: TGTGCCAGCAGTACAGGGGCGAGCACCGGGGAGCTGTTTTTT.

The chain is built from TRBV12-5 and TRBJ1-3; tentatively, D is TRBD1 (5 bases). The CDR3 runs 15 residues. CDR1 and CDR2 from the germline V gene are LGHNT and FRNRAP. V lost 10 bases to trimming and J lost 0 bases, with 16 bases between them. This CDR3 is CAKTPPGNSGNTIYF. CDR3 in DNA: TGTGCTAAGACCCCCCCAGGGAACTCTGGAAACACCATATATTTT.

The rearrangement uses TRBV12-3 or TRBV12-4 and TRBJ1-1; no clear D gene. This CDR3 comprises 15 residues. With 2 bases removed from V and 2 bases from J, the gap between germline ends came to 12 bases. As DNA, the CDR3 is TGTGCCAGCAGTTTAAGGACGAGCCCAAACACTGAAGCTTTCTTT. Translated, it gives CASSLRTSPNTEAFF.

This clonotype was picked up many times. This chain connects TRBV12-3 or TRBV12-4 to TRBJ2-5; 14 nucleotides align to TRBD2. V lost 6 bases, J lost 2 bases, and 8 bases stayed unmatched. The CDR3 has 17 amino acids. CDR3 sequence (DNA): TGTGCCAGCAGCAAATCTCGACTAGCGGGGGGGCAAGAGACCCAGTACTTC. This sequence encodes CASSKSRLAGGQETQYF.

This clonotype was observed at least ten times. V is TRBV6-1 and J is TRBJ1-1; D gene unclear. V was trimmed by 5 bases and J by 3 bases, leaving 13 bases between them. Germline assignment: CDR1 MNHNS and CDR2 SASEGT. The CDR3 loop spans 14 amino acids. The CDR3 loop reads CASSPKTVYTEAFF. CDR3 coding DNA: TGTGCCAGCAGTCCAAAGACCGTGTACACTGAAGCTTTCTTT.